The T cell receptor beta chain described here comes from a study of blood T cell repertoires in COVID-19. Looking at the study overall: Specimens from acute and convalescent COVID-19 originated in the United States, Italy and Spain. The analysed material was cDNA or gDNA that came from T cells, B-cell-depleted T cells, or PBMCs.

Germline CDR1 is MGHRA and CDR2 is YSYEKL. V dropped 0 bases and J dropped 4 bases, with 9 bases sitting between them. The CDR3 runs 14 residues. Study processing details: From reference gene primer amplification, estimates of nucleated cell counts were derived. Here immunoSEQ multiplex PCR was the method, and the copy in TCRdb shows in-frame clones only, minus some. That table supplies the V and J calls and clone size; D and trimming were determined from the DNA. This table holds about 370,000 clones, roughly 90% found once. During active infection, Seattle patients enrolled and were then monitored through disease.

Input material: peripheral blood. The chain uses TRBV4-1 and TRBJ1-2; no clear D gene. This receptor was identified in a woman aged 25 to 39 with COVID-19, enrolled during active disease. The CDR3 here is CASSQDPSVYGYTF. CDR3 bases: TGCGCCAGCAGCCAAGACCCGAGCGTCTATGGCTACACCTTC.